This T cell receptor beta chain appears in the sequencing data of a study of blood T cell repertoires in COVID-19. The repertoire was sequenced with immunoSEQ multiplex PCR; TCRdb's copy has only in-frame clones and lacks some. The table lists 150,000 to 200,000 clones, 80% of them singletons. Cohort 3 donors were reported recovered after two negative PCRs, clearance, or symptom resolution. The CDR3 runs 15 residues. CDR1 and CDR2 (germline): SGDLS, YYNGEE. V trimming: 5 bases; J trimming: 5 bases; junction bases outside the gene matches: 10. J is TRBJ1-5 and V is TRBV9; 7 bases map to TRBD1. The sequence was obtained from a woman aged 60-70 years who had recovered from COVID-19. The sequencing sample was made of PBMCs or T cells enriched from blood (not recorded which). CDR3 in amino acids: CASSLTGEGYQPQHF. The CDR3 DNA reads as TGTGCCAGCAGTCTAACAGGGGAAGGGTATCAGCCCCAGCATTTT.